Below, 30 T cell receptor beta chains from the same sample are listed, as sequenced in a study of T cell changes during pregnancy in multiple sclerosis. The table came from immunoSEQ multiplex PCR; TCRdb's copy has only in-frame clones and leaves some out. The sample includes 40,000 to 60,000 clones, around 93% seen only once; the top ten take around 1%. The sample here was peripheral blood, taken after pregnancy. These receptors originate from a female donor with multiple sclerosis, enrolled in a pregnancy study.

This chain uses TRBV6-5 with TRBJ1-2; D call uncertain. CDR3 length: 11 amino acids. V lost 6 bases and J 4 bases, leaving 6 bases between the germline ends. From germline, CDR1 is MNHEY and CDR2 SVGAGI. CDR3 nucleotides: TGTGCCAGCAGCATCCCCTATGGCTACACCTTC. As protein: CASSIPYGYTF.

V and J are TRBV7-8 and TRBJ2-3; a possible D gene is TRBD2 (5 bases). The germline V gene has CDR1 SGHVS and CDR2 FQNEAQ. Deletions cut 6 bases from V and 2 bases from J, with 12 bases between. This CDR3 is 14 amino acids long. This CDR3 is CASRIGLITDTQYF. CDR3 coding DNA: TGTGCCAGCAGGATCGGACTGATCACAGATACGCAGTATTTT.

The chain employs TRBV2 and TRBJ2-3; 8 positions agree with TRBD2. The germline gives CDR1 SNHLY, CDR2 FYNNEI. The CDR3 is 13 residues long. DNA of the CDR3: TGTGCAAACTCGGGGGGGATCACAGATACGCAGTATTTT. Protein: CANSGGITDTQYF.

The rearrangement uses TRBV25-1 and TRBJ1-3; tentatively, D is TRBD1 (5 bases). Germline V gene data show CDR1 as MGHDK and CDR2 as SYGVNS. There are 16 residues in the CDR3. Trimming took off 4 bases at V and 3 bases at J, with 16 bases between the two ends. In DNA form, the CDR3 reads TGTGCCAGCAGTGCCAACCCTGACAGTTTTGGAAACACCATATATTTT. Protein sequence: CASSANPDSFGNTIYF.

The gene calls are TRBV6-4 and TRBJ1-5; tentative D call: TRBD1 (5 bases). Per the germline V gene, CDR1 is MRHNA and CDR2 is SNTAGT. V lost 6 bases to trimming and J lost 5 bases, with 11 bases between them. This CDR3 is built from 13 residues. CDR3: CASRSGNDQPQHF. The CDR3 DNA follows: TGTGCCAGCAGATCAGGGAACGATCAGCCCCAGCATTTT.

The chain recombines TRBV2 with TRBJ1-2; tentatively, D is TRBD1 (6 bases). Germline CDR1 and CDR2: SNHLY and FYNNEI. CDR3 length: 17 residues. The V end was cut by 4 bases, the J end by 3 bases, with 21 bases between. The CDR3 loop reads CASSVPPGRGGYYGYTF. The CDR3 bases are TGTGCCAGCAGTGTCCCCCCGGGTAGGGGGGGTTACTATGGCTACACCTTC.

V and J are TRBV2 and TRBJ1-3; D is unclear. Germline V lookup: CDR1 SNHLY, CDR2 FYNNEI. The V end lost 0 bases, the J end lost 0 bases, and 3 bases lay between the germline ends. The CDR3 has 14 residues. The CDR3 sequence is CASSEALSGNTIYF. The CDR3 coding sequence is TGTGCCAGCAGTGAAGCCCTCTCTGGAAACACCATATATTTT.

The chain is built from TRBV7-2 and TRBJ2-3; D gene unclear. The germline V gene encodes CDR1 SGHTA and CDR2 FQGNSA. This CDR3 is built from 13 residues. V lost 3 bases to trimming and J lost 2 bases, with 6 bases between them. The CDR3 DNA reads TGTGCCAGCAGCTTGGCAGTCACAGATACGCAGTATTTT. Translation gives CASSLAVTDTQYF.

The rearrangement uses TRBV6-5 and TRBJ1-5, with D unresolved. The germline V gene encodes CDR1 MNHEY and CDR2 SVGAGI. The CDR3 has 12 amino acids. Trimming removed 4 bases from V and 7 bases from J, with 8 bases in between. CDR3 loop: CASSSERQPQHF. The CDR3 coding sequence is TGTGCCAGCAGTTCTGAGCGCCAGCCCCAGCATTTT.

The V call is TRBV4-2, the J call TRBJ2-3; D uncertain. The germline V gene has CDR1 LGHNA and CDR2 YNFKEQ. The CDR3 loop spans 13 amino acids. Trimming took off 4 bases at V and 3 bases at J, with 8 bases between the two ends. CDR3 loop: CASSPKETDTQYF. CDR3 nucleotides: TGTGCCAGCAGCCCGAAGGAGACAGATACGCAGTATTTT.

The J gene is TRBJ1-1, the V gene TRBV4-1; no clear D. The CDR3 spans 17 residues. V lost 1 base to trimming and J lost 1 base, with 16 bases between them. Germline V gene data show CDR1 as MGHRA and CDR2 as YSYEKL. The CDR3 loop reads CASSQVGPTVGNTEAFF. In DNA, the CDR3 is TGCGCCAGCAGCCAAGTTGGGCCAACGGTAGGGAACACTGAAGCTTTCTTT.

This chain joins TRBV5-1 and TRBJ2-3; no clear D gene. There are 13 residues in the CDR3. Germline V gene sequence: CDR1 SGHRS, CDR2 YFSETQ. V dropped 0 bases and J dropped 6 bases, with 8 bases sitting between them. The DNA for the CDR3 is TGCGCCAGCAGCTTGGTTAACGAGGATACGCAGTATTTT. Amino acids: CASSLVNEDTQYF.

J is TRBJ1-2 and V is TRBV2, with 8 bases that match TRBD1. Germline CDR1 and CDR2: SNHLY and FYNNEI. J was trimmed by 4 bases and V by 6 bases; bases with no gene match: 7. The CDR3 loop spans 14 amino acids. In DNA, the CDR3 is TGTGCCAGCAGCCTCAGACAGGGGATCTATGGCTACACCTTC. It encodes CASSLRQGIYGYTF.

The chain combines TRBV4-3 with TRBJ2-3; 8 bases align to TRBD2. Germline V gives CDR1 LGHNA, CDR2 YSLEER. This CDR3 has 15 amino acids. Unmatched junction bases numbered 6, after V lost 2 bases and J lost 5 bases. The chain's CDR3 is CASSQRTSSQDTQYF. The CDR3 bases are TGCGCCAGCAGCCAAAGGACTAGCTCGCAAGATACGCAGTATTTT.

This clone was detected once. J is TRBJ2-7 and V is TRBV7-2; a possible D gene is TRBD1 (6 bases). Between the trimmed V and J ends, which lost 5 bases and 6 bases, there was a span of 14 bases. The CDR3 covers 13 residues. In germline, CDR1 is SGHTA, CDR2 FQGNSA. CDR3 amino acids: CASSRHRVGEQYF. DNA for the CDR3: TGTGCCAGCAGCCGCCACAGGGTTGGCGAGCAGTACTTC.

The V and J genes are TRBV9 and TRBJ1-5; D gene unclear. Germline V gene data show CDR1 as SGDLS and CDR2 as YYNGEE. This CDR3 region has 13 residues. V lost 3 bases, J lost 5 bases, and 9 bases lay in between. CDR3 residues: CASSALVDQPQHF. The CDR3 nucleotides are TGTGCCAGCAGCGCTCTAGTGGATCAGCCCCAGCATTTT.

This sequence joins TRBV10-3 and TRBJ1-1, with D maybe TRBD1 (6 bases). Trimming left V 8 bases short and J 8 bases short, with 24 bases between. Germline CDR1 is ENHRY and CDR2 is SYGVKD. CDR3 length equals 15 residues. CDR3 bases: TGTGCCATCGGACAGAGCGAGGTTGGGGTTTCGGAAGCTTTCTTT. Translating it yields CAIGQSEVGVSEAFF.

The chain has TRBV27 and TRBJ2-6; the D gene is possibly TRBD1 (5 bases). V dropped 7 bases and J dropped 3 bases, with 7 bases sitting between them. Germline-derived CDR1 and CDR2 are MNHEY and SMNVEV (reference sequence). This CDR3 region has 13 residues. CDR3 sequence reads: CASMGRGANVLTF. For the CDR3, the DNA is TGTGCCAGCATGGGGCGTGGGGCCAACGTCCTGACTTTC. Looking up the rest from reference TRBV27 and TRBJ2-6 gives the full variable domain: EAQVTQNPRYLITVTGKKLTVTCSQNMNHEYMSWYRQDPGLGLRQIYYSMNVEVTDKGDVPEGYKVSRKEKRNFPLILESPSPNQTSLYFCASMGRGANVLTFGAGSRLTVL.

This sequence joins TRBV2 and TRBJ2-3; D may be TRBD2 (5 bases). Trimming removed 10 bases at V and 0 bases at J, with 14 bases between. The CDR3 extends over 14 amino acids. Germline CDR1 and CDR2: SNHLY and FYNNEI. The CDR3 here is CATNQRSSTDTQYF. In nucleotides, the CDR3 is TGTGCCACCAACCAGCGGAGCAGCACAGATACGCAGTATTTT.

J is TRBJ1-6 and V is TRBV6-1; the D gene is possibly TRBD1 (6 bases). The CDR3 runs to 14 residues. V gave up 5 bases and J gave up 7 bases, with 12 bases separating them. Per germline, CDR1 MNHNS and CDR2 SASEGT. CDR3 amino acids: CASSIRDKNSPLHF. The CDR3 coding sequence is TGTGCCAGCAGTATCCGGGACAAGAATTCACCCCTCCACTTT.

The CDR3 DNA reads as TGTGCCAGCAGTGGGGGTGGGACTGTTGAAGCTTTCTTT. This codes for CASSGGGTVEAFF. The chain couples TRBV2 to TRBJ1-1; possible D gene TRBD1, 5 bases. The CDR3 loop spans 13 amino acids. Trimming removed 4 bases from V and 7 bases from J, with 13 bases in between. The germline V gene encodes CDR1 SNHLY and CDR2 FYNNEI.

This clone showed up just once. CDR3 bases: TGTGCCAGCAGCTTAAATCGCTTAGAGGGACAGTTGTTGGCCTACGAGCAGTACTTC. Translated: CASSLNRLEGQLLAYEQYF. The genes are TRBV7-3 and TRBJ2-7, with 7 bases that match TRBD1. Germline assignment: CDR1 SGHTA and CDR2 FQGTGA. The CDR3 has 19 residues. V shed 1 base, J shed 2 bases, and the junction held 17 bases outside the gene matches.

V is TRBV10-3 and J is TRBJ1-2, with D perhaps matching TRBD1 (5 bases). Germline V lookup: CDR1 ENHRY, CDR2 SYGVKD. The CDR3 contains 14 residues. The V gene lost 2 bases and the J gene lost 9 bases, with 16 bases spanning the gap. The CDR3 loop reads CAISERILGHSYTF. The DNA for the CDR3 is TGTGCCATCAGTGAGAGAATTTTAGGACATAGCTACACCTTC.

CDR3 region: CASQPPLFSGGAWNTGELFF. The DNA of the CDR3 is TGTGCCAGTCAGCCCCCGCTGTTTAGCGGGGGGGCCTGGAACACCGGGGAGCTGTTTTTT. The chain carries TRBV7-8 and TRBJ2-2; 11 nucleotides line up with TRBD2. J lost 1 base, V lost 9 bases, and 19 bases had no gene match. Germline V CDR1 and CDR2: SGHVS, FQNEAQ. CDR3 length equals 20 residues.

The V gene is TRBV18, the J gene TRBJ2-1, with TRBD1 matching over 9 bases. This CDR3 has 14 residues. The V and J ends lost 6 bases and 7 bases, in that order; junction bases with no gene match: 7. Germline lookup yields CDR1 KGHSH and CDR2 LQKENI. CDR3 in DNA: TGTGCCAGCTCGGATAGGACAGGGGAGAATGAGCAGTTCTTC. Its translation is CASSDRTGENEQFF.

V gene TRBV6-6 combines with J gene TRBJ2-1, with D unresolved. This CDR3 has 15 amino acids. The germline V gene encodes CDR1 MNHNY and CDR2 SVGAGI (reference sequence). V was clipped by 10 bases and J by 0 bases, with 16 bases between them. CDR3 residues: CATRHTTGSYNEQFF. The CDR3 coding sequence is TGTGCCACCCGTCACACGACTGGCTCCTACAATGAGCAGTTCTTC.

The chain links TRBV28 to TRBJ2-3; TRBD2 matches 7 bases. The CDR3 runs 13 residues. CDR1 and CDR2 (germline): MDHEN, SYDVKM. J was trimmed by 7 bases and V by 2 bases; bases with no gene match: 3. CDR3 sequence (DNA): TGTGCCAGCAGTTTAGGGAGGGAGAATACGCAGTATTTT. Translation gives CASSLGRENTQYF.

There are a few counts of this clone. The CDR3 here is CAISGRTGPGGEQYF. The CDR3 bases are TGTGCCATCAGTGGGCGGACAGGGCCGGGAGGCGAGCAGTACTTC. The chain uses TRBV10-3 and TRBJ2-7; TRBD1 is a possible D gene (8 bases). Per the germline V gene, CDR1 is ENHRY and CDR2 is SYGVKD. V shed 4 bases and J shed 6 bases, with 19 bases lying between them. The CDR3 has 15 amino acids.

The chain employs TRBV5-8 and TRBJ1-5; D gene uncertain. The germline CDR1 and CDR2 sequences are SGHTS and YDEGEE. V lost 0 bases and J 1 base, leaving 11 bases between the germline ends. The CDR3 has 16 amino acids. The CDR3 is CASSLARGISNQPQHF. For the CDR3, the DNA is TGTGCCAGCAGCTTGGCGCGGGGTATAAGCAATCAGCCCCAGCATTTT.

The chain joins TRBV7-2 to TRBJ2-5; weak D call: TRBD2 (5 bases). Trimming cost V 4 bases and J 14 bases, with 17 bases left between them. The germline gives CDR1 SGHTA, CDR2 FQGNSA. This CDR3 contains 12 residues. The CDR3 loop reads CASSYQAVQYYF. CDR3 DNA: TGTGCCAGCAGCTACCAAGCGGTCCAGTATTACTTC.